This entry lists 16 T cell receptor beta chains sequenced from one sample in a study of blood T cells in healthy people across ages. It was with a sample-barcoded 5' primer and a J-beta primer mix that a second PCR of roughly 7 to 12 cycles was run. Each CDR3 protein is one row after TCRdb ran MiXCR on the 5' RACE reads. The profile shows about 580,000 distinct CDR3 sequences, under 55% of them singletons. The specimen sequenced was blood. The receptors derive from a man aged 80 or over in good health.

The CDR3 spells CASRNSGGASYNEQFF. CDR3 sequence (DNA): TGTGCCAGCAGAAACAGCGGGGGGGCTTCCTACAATGAGCAGTTCTTC. The chain recombines TRBV12-3 or TRBV12-4 with TRBJ2-1, with TRBD2 matching over 10 bases. The CDR3 consists of 16 residues. V gave up 6 bases and J gave up 1 base; unmatched junction bases: 6.

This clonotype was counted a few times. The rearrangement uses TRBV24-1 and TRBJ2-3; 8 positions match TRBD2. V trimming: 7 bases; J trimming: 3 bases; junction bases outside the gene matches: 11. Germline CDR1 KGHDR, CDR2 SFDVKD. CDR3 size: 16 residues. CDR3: CATREGSGKETDTQYF. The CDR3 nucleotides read TGTGCCACCAGAGAAGGTAGCGGGAAGGAAACAGATACGCAGTATTTT.

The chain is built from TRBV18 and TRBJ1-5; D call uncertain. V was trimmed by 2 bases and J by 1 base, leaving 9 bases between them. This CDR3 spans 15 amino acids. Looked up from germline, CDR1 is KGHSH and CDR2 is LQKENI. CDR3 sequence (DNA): TGTGCCAGCTCACCAGACGGTGGAAGCAATCAGCCCCAGCATTTT. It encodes CASSPDGGSNQPQHF.

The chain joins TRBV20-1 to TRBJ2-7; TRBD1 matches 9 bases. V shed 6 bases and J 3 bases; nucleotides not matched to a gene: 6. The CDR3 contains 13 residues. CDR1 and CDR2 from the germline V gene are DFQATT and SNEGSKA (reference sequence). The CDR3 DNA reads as TGCAGTGCCTACAGGACAGGGGTCTACGAGCAGTACTTC. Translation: CSAYRTGVYEQYF.

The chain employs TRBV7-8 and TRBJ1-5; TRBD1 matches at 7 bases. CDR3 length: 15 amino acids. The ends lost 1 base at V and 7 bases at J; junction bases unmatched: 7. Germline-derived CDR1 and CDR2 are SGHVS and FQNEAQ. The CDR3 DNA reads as TGTGCCAGCAGCTTAGAGGGGGCGTCTTACCAGCCCCAGCATTTT. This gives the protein CASSLEGASYQPQHF.

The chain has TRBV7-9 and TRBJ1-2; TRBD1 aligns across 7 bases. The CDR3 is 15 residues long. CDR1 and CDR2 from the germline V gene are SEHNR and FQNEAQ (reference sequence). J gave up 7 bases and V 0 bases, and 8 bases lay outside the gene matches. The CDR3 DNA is TGTGCCAGCAGCTTAGCGGACAGGCCTAGTGGTGGCTACACCTTC. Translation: CASSLADRPSGGYTF.

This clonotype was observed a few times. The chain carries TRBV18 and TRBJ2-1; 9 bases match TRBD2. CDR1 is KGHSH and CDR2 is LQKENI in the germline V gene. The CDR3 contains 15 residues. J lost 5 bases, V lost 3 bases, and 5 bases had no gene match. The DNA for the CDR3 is TGTGCCAGCTCACCCCGTGAGCGGGGGGACAATGAGCAGTTCTTC. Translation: CASSPRERGDNEQFF.

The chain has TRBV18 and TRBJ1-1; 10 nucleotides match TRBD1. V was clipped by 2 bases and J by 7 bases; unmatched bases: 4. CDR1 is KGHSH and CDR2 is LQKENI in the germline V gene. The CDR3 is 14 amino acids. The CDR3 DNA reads TGTGCCAGCTCACCAGAGACAGGGGGCTATGAAGCTTTCTTT. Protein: CASSPETGGYEAFF.

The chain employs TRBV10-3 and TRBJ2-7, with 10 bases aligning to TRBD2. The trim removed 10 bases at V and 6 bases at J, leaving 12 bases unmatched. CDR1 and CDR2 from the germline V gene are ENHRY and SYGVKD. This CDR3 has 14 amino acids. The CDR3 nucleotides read TGTGCCACAGGTCCGGGACTAGCGCCTGTCGAGCAGTACTTC. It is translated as CATGPGLAPVEQYF.

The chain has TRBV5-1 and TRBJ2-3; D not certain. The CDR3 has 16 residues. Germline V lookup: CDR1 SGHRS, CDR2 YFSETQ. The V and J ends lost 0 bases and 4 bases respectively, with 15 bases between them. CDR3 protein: CASSLGRPGDADTQYF. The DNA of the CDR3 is TGCGCCAGCAGCTTGGGACGGCCCGGTGACGCAGATACGCAGTATTTT.

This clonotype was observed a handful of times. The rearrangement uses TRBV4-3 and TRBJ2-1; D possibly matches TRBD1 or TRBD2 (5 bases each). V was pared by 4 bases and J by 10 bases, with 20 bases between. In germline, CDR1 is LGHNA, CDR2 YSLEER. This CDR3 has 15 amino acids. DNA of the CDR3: TGCGCCAGCAGCCTCGAATCAGGGAGATTCGACGAGCAGTTCTTC. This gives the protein CASSLESGRFDEQFF.

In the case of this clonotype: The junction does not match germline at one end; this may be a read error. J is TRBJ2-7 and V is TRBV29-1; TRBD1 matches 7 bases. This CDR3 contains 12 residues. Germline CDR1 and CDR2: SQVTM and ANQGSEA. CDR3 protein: CNVGDRAYEQYF. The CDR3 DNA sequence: TGCAACGTTGGAGACAGGGCCTACGAGCAGTACTTC.

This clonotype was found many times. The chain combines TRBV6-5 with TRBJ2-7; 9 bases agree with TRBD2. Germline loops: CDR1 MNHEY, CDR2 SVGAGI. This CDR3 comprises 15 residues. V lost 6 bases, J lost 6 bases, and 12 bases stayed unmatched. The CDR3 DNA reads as TGTGCCAGCAGCCCCCTACTAGCGGGTAGCCGCGAGCAGTACTTC. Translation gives CASSPLLAGSREQYF.

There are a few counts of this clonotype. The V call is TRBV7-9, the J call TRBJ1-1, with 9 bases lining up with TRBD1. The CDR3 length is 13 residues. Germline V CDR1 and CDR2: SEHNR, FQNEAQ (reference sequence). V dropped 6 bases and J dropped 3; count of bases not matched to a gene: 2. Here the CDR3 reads CASRGTGHTEAFF. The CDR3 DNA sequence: TGTGCCAGCAGGGGGACAGGGCACACTGAAGCTTTCTTT.

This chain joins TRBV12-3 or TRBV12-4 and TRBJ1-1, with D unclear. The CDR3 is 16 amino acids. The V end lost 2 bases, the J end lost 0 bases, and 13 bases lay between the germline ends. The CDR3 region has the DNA TGTGCCAGCAGTTTATTGCGCGGCCCCATGAACACTGAAGCTTTCTTT. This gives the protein CASSLLRGPMNTEAFF.

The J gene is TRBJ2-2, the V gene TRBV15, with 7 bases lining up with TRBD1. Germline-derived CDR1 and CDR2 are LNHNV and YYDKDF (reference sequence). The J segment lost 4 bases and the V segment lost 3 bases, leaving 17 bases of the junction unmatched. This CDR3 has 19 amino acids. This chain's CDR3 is CATSRLNRAKSGGTGELFF. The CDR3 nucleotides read TGTGCCACCAGCAGGTTGAATCGAGCGAAATCAGGGGGCACCGGGGAGCTGTTTTTT.